This T cell receptor beta chain was observed in a study of technical replicates of blood from a handful of donors. Unmatched junction bases numbered 9, after V lost 3 bases and J lost 2 bases. The CDR3 contains 16 residues. From germline, CDR1 is LNHNV and CDR2 YYDKDF (reference sequence). Assay used: immunoSEQ multiplex PCR; TCRdb lists only in-frame clones, some missing. The table has tens of thousands of clones, roughly 96% seen once. The chain employs TRBV15 and TRBJ2-7; 8 positions match TRBD2. The material sequenced was T cells isolated from PBMCs. The sequence was obtained from a human donor in good health. The CDR3 nucleotides are TGTGCCACCAGCAGTCCGTGGCGGGGGGATACCTACGAGCAGTACTTC. This gives the protein CATSSPWRGDTYEQYF.